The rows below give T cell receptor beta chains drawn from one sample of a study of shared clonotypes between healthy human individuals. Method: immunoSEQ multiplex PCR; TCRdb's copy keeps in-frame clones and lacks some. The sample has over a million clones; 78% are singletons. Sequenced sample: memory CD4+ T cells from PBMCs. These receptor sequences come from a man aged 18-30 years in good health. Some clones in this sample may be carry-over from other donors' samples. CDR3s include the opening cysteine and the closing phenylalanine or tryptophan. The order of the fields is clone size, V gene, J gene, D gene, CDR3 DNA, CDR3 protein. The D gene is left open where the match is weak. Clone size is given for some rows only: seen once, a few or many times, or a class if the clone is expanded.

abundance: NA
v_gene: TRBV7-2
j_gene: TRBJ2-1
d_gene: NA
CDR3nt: TGTGCCAGCAGCTTAAGGTTGGGGACCCTATACAATGAGCAGTTCTTC
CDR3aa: CASSLRLGTLYNEQFF

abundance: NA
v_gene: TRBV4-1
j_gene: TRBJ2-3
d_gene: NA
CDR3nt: TGCGCCAGCAGCCAAGATATGCGGATCCCGGGCGATACGCAGTATTTT
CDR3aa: CASSQDMRIPGDTQYF

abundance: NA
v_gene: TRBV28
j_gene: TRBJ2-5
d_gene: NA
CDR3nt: TGTGCCAGCAGTTTTGGTGTTCTTGAGACCCAGTACTTC
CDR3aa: CASSFGVLETQYF

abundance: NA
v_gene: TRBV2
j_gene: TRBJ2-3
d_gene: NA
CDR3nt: TGTGCCAGCAGTGGGTATAGGGGGGGGCCGAGCACAGATACGCAGTATTTT
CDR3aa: CASSGYRGGPSTDTQYF

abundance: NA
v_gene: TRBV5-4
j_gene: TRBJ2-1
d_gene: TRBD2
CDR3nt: TGTGCCAGCAGCAAACCTAGCGGGAGGGCCGGCGATGAGCAGTTCTTC
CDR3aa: CASSKPSGRAGDEQFF

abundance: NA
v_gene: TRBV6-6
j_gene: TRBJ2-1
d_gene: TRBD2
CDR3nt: TGTGCCAGCAGTTACCTAGCGGGAGAAAACCATGAGCAGTTCTTC
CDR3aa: CASSYLAGENHEQFF

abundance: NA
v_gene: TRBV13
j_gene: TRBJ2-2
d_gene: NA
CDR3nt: TGTGCCAGCACCTATAGGGGCAGGGGGAACACCGGGGAGCTGTTTTTT
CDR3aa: CASTYRGRGNTGELFF

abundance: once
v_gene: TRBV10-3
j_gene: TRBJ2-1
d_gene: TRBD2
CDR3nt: TGTGCCATCATGGGGACTAGCGGGAGGTTTTACAATGAGCAGTTCTTC
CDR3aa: CAIMGTSGRFYNEQFF

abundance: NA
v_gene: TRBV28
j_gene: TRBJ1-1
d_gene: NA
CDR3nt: TGTGCCAGCAGTTTCGGGGGGCTCGGGAACACTGAAGCTTTCTTT
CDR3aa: CASSFGGLGNTEAFF

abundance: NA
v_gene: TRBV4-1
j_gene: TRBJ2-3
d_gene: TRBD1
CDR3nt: TGCGCCAGCAGCCCTCGGGACAGGGCTAGCACAGATACGCAGTATTTT
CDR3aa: CASSPRDRASTDTQYF

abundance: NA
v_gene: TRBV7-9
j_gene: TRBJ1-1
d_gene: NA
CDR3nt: TGTGCCAGCAGCATAGGGGGTAACACTGAAGCTTTCTTT
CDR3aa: CASSIGGNTEAFF